This entry is about one TCR beta chain. The PCR was carried out with 60 Vbeta primers and 13 Jbeta primers. The assay was immunoSEQ multiplex PCR, and TCRdb's table has in-frame clones only and misses some. This sample yields 140,000 or so clones, of which roughly 80% are seen a single time; more than 3.5% belongs to the top ten. This entry is derived from a study of cytomegalovirus exposure and HLA in healthy donors. Study at large: Most donors, 81% of approximately 400 genotyped, fell in the Caucasian-associated ancestry cluster.

Unmatched junction bases numbered 5, after V lost 2 bases and J lost 4 bases. Germline CDR1 and CDR2: SGHRS and YFSETQ. The CDR3 covers 15 residues. This chain uses TRBV5-1 with TRBJ1-5; TRBD1 aligns across 8 bases. The sample taken for sequencing was PBMCs. The receptor comes from a woman in her thirties or forties in good health and CMV-seropositive. CDR3 DNA sequence: TGCGCCAGCAGCTTACAGGGGGGAGGGAATCAGCCCCAGCATTTT. It translates to CASSLQGGGNQPQHF.